This entry lists 13 T cell receptor beta chains sequenced from one sample in a study of post-analysis software for immune sequencing data. No antigen is known for these receptors. General study findings and limits: Controls showed lower frequencies than patients for roughly 5 TRBV segments, and TRBV5-6, TRBV5-1 and TRBV20-1 were among these.

Unique molecular identifiers tagged the TCR beta cDNA libraries. TCRdb passed the PCR reads through MiXCR, listing each CDR3 protein once. The table includes about 540,000 distinct CDR3 sequences, around a third detected once. The sample comprised blood. These receptors came from a girl aged 2-17 years with multiple sclerosis.

The chain is built from TRBV5-6 and TRBJ1-1, with D hard to call. This CDR3 is 12 amino acids long. Germline-derived CDR1 and CDR2 are SGHDT and YYEEEE. V lost 1 base and J 4 bases, leaving 5 bases between the germline ends. CDR3 sequence (DNA): TGTGCCAGCAGCTTGTTGGCCACTGAAGCTTTCTTT. This sequence encodes CASSLLATEAFF.

The count of this clonotype is one. The J gene is TRBJ1-1, the V gene TRBV5-1; possible D gene TRBD1, 6 bases. Looked up from germline, CDR1 is SGHRS and CDR2 is YFSETQ. The CDR3 contains 15 residues. The ends were cut back, 3 bases at V and 1 base at J, with 13 bases in the middle. Here the CDR3 reads CASSSRAQGNTEAFF. CDR3 nucleotide sequence: TGCGCCAGCAGCTCGAGGGCACAGGGGAACACTGAAGCTTTCTTT.

This clonotype appeared a few times. The chain links TRBV20-1 to TRBJ2-3; D is ambiguous. CDR1 is DFQATT and CDR2 is SNEGSKA in the germline V gene (reference sequence). The V end lost 3 bases, the J end lost 3 bases, and 16 bases lay between the germline ends. The CDR3 is 15 amino acids. Here the CDR3 DNA reads TGCAGTGCTAGTCCCCTGTGGCCTCGGACAGATACGCAGTATTTT. Translation gives CSASPLWPRTDTQYF.

This chain joins TRBV4-1 and TRBJ1-2; TRBD1 might be the D (6 bases). V was shortened by 7 bases and J by 4 bases, with 13 bases between the two germline ends. The CDR3 totals 13 residues. Per germline, CDR1 MGHRA and CDR2 YSYEKL. The CDR3 region is CASKLQGSYGYTF. CDR3 in DNA: TGCGCCAGCAAACTACAGGGTTCCTATGGCTACACCTTC.

The chain recombines TRBV14 with TRBJ2-1; TRBD1 aligns across 8 bases. The trim removed 7 bases at V and 4 bases at J, leaving 9 bases unmatched. The CDR3 length is 15 residues. Per germline, CDR1 SGHDN and CDR2 FVKESK. CDR3 coding DNA: TGTGCCAGCACCGGACAGGGTCGTGGTTACAATGAGCAGTTCTTC. Translation: CASTGQGRGYNEQFF.

The chain recombines TRBV29-1 with TRBJ1-1; D is undetermined. The V gene's germline CDR1 is SQVTM and CDR2 ANQGSEA. Trimming took off 5 bases at V and 0 bases at J, with 10 bases between the two ends. The CDR3 extends over 13 amino acids. Here the CDR3 DNA reads TGCAGCGTTCCATCCCGGGTGAACACTGAAGCTTTCTTT. Protein product: CSVPSRVNTEAFF.

This clonotype was seen a few times. The V gene is TRBV10-3, the J gene TRBJ2-7; no clear D gene. Germline V lookup: CDR1 ENHRY, CDR2 SYGVKD. The CDR3 contains 12 residues. V lost 2 bases and J 5 bases, leaving 7 bases between the germline ends. This CDR3 reads CAISEGANEQYF. The CDR3 region has the DNA TGTGCCATCAGTGAGGGAGCGAACGAGCAGTACTTC.

The chain carries TRBV5-5 and TRBJ2-4, with 7 nucleotides matching TRBD1. Germline CDR1 and CDR2: SGHKS and YYEKEE (reference sequence). This CDR3 is built from 17 residues. Trimming cost V 4 bases and J 6 bases; bases outside gene matches: 16. Here the CDR3 DNA reads TGTGCCAGCAGCCGTCTTACGACAGGGCAGCACGGAAACATTCAGTACTTC. Translating it yields CASSRLTTGQHGNIQYF.

J is TRBJ1-2 and V is TRBV7-2; 10 positions agree with TRBD1. The J segment lost 3 bases and the V segment lost 2 bases, leaving 6 bases of the junction unmatched. Germline V CDR1 and CDR2: SGHTA, FQGNSA. CDR3 length: 16 residues. CDR3 sequence: CASSLPGQGVDYGYTF. CDR3 DNA: TGTGCCAGCAGCTTACCAGGACAGGGGGTTGACTATGGCTACACCTTC.

Details on this clonotype: Without the conserved terminal phenylalanine or tryptophan, this CDR3 likely stems from a read error. V and J are TRBV10-3 and TRBJ2-5; D not resolved. This CDR3 contains 13 residues. The germline gives CDR1 ENHRY, CDR2 SYGVKD. The V and J ends lost 4 bases and 3 bases respectively, with 9 bases between them. CDR3 nucleotide sequence: TGTGCCATCAGTGCTCCGAAAGAAGAGACCCAGTACGTC. Translation: CAISAPKEETQYV.

This chain joins TRBV12-3 or TRBV12-4 and TRBJ2-2, with D perhaps TRBD1 or TRBD2 (6 bases each). Trimming left V 4 bases short and J 1 base short, with 13 bases between. The CDR3 sequence is 16 residues long. CDR3 sequence reads: CASSSRGLQNTGELFF. The CDR3 DNA is TGTGCCAGCAGTTCTCGGGGGCTTCAGAACACCGGGGAGCTGTTTTTT.

This clonotype was seen a few times. This chain connects TRBV5-1 to TRBJ1-1; D not resolved. This CDR3 has 14 residues. From germline, CDR1 is SGHRS and CDR2 YFSETQ. Trimming left V 0 bases short and J 6 bases short, with 12 bases between. In DNA, the CDR3 is TGCGCCAGCAGCTTGGGCCGAGGCGGTGCTGAAGCTTTCTTT. It translates to CASSLGRGGAEAFF. The variable domain in full, completed from reference TRBV5-1 and TRBJ1-1, reads KAGVTQTPRYLIKTRGQQVTLSCSPISGHRSVSWYQQTPGQGLQFLFEYFSETQRNKGNFPGRFSGRQFSNSRSEMNVSTLELGDSALYLCASSLGRGGAEAFFGQGTRLTVV.

The rearrangement joins TRBV10-1 to TRBJ2-7; 8 bases fit TRBD1. Trimming removed 3 bases from V and 4 bases from J; junction bases left unmatched: 8. Per the germline V gene, CDR1 is WNHNN and CDR2 is SYGVQD (reference sequence). The CDR3 runs 15 residues. The DNA of the CDR3 is TGCGCCAGCAGTGATCCCGGGACAGGAGGATACGAGCAGTACTTC. Translation gives CASSDPGTGGYEQYF.